What follows are 27 T cell receptor beta chains derived from one specimen sequenced in a study of blood T cell repertoires in COVID-19 (TCRdb year 2020). Libraries were constructed by the immunoSEQ multiplex PCR assay. The immuneACCESS repertoire file appears here via TCRdb, limited to in-frame rearrangements. These files lack a portion of the clones; in checked studies, under half of the deficit traces to unresolved V genes, and the cause of the others is not known. The sample table records approximately 97,000 clones; 70% to 90% of these occur just once. The top ten constitute 7.5% to 10% of the sample. Sequencing was performed on peripheral blood. The receptor source for this set is a man aged 35-49 years with active or convalescent COVID-19.

The rearrangement joins TRBV4-2 to TRBJ1-6; 8 bases line up with TRBD1. Losses at the gene ends were 0 bases for V and 10 bases for J; bases not matched to a gene: 11. Germline V CDR1 and CDR2: LGHNA, YNFKEQ. The CDR3 spans 17 residues. In DNA, the CDR3 is TGTGCCAGCAGCCAAGATAGGTGGGCAGGGGGCAACTCACCCCTCCACTTT. Amino acid sequence: CASSQDRWAGGNSPLHF.

This clone was detected only a few times. The V call is TRBV11-2, the J call TRBJ2-1; 8 bases align to TRBD2. The length of the CDR3 is 19 residues. The germline CDR1 and CDR2 sequences are SGHAT and FQNNGV. V lost 0 bases, J lost 8 bases, and 18 bases stayed unmatched. The CDR3 spells CASSLDKSLMGGGLDEQFF. The CDR3 DNA is TGTGCCAGCAGCTTAGATAAATCGTTGATGGGCGGGGGGTTAGATGAGCAGTTCTTC.

The chain joins TRBV2 to TRBJ1-1, with a tentative D call TRBD1 (6 bases). Germline V lookup: CDR1 SNHLY, CDR2 FYNNEI. The CDR3 spans 15 residues. Trimming removed 4 bases from V and 1 base from J, with 13 bases in between. In DNA form, the CDR3 reads TGTGCCAGCAGTGTCTGGGACACAGAGAACACTGAAGCTTTCTTT. This translates into CASSVWDTENTEAFF.

The chain recombines TRBV4-1 with TRBJ1-2; D is possibly TRBD1 (5 bases). Between the trimmed V and J ends, which lost 0 bases and 0 bases, there was a span of 8 bases. Germline V gives CDR1 MGHRA, CDR2 YSYEKL. The CDR3 runs to 15 residues. CDR3 DNA sequence: TGCGCCAGCAGCCAAGAAGGACATACTAACTATGGCTACACCTTC. The encoded protein is CASSQEGHTNYGYTF.

V is TRBV6-6 and J is TRBJ1-5; D gene uncertain. V shed 0 bases and J shed 7 bases, with 10 bases lying between them. Germline lookup yields CDR1 MNHNY and CDR2 SVGAGI (reference sequence). The CDR3 totals 14 residues. The CDR3 loop reads CASSYSSGGQPQHF. Written as DNA, the CDR3 is TGTGCCAGCAGTTACTCGAGTGGCGGGCAGCCCCAGCATTTT.

V gene TRBV5-1 combines with J gene TRBJ1-5; 7 bases are shared with TRBD1. This CDR3 contains 17 residues. Germline-derived CDR1 and CDR2 are SGHRS and YFSETQ. The J segment lost 0 bases and the V segment lost 7 bases, leaving 13 bases of the junction unmatched. CDR3 region: CASDTTGTDNSNQPQHF. CDR3 in DNA: TGCGCCAGCGACACCACCGGGACAGATAATAGCAATCAGCCCCAGCATTTT.

V is TRBV20-1 and J is TRBJ2-7, with D possibly TRBD2 on 5 matching bases. The CDR3 is 17 amino acids. CDR1 and CDR2 from the germline V gene are DFQATT and SNEGSKA (reference sequence). With 3 bases removed from V and 1 base from J, the gap between germline ends came to 22 bases. CDR3 sequence: CSASGRRVGQISYEQYF. The CDR3 coding sequence is TGCAGTGCTAGTGGCAGGCGGGTGGGCCAAATTTCCTACGAGCAGTACTTC.

The table lists this clone with a few counts. The rearrangement uses TRBV21-1 and TRBJ2-5; whether TRBD2, the table's D call, matches the DNA was not checked. TRBV21-1 is labeled a pseudogene. The CDR3 sequence is 17 residues long. CDR3 DNA: TGTGCCAGCAGCAAAGATTTCAAGCGGGGGGGCCGGAAGACCCAGTACTTC. Translated, it gives CASSKDFKRGGRKTQYF.

The V gene is TRBV5-8, the J gene TRBJ2-2; D remains unclear. The CDR3 spans 14 residues. Germline lookup yields CDR1 SGHTS and CDR2 YDEGEE. Trimming left V 3 bases short and J 0 bases short, with 6 bases between. CDR3: CASSSAANTGELFF. The CDR3 DNA reads as TGTGCCAGCAGCTCCGCGGCGAACACCGGGGAGCTGTTTTTT. The variable domain in full, completed from reference TRBV5-8 and TRBJ2-2, reads EAGVTQSPTHLIKTRGQQATLRCSPISGHTSVYWYQQALGLGLQFLLWYDEGEERNRGNFPPRFSGRQFPNYSSELNVNALELEDSALYLCASSSAANTGELFFGEGSRLTVL.

The chain has TRBV5-4 and TRBJ2-5; D may be TRBD2 (7 bases). CDR1 and CDR2 from the germline V gene are SGHNT and YYREEE (reference sequence). There are 15 residues in the CDR3. V gave up 0 bases and J gave up 5 bases, with 14 bases separating them. CDR3 nucleotides: TGTGCCAGCAGCTTGGTGGGGGGGGGCCAGGAGACCCAGTACTTC. Amino acid sequence: CASSLVGGGQETQYF. The whole variable domain, remainder taken from reference TRBV5-4 and TRBJ2-5, is ETGVTQSPTHLIKTRGQQVTLRCSSQSGHNTVSWYQQALGQGPQFIFQYYREEENGRGNFPPRFSGLQFPNYSSELNVNALELDDSALYLCASSLVGGGQETQYFGPGTRLLVL.

The rearrangement links TRBV5-1 to TRBJ2-5; 12 nucleotides line up with TRBD1. The CDR3 runs 15 residues. Germline V gene lookup returns CDR1 SGHRS and CDR2 YFSETQ. Unmatched junction bases numbered 6, after V lost 4 bases and J lost 5 bases. The CDR3 region is CASSQGQGAQETQYF. CDR3 DNA sequence: TGCGCCAGCAGCCAGGGACAGGGGGCGCAGGAGACCCAGTACTTC.

The V call is TRBV2, the J call TRBJ2-3, with 8 positions matching TRBD2. Losses at the gene ends were 4 bases for V and 2 bases for J; bases not matched to a gene: 5. This CDR3 region has 15 residues. Germline CDR1 SNHLY, CDR2 FYNNEI. The CDR3 coding sequence is TGTGCCAGCAGTGGGAGCGGGGGCCCCACAGATACGCAGTATTTT. This translates into CASSGSGGPTDTQYF.

This clone has only a few counts. The V call is TRBV23-1, the J call TRBJ2-2; 8 bases line up with TRBD1. TRBV23-1 is an ORF for which the function is uncertain. There are 14 residues in the CDR3. Losses at the gene ends were 4 bases for V and 9 bases for J; bases not matched to a gene: 7. CDR3 loop: CASSLWTGSRELFF. The CDR3 DNA is TGCGCCAGCAGTCTCTGGACAGGGAGTAGGGAGCTGTTTTTT.

This chain uses TRBV3-1 (or the pseudogene TRBV3-2) with TRBJ2-1, with TRBD1 matching 8 bases. This CDR3 has 11 amino acids. Trimming cost V 3 bases and J 15 bases; bases outside gene matches: 4. In germline, CDR1 is LGHDT, CDR2 YNNKEL (reference sequence). The CDR3 coding sequence is TGTGCCAGCAGCCACCGACAGGGGACGTTCTTC. This gives the protein CASSHRQGTFF.

There are a few counts of this clone. The chain links TRBV6-5 to TRBJ2-7; D perhaps matches TRBD2 (5 bases). CDR1 and CDR2 (germline): MNHEY, SVGAGI. Trimming took off 0 bases at V and 3 bases at J, with 12 bases between the two ends. The CDR3 totals 15 residues. The DNA of the CDR3 is TGTGCCAGCAGTTACTCGAGGGCAGGCAACTACGAGCAGTACTTC. Protein product: CASSYSRAGNYEQYF.

A single count supports this clone. V gene TRBV3-1 (or the pseudogene TRBV3-2) combines with J gene TRBJ1-2, with D maybe TRBD1 (6 bases). The CDR3 loop spans 16 amino acids. Germline V gene sequence: CDR1 LGHDT, CDR2 YNNKEL (reference sequence). Trimming took 4 bases from V and 2 from J, leaving 17 bases between them. In DNA form, the CDR3 reads TGTGCCAGCAGCCCCACAGGGCCTCGAGTAAACTATGGCTACACCTTC. The encoded protein is CASSPTGPRVNYGYTF.

The rearrangement links TRBV15 to TRBJ1-4, with D maybe TRBD1 (6 bases). The CDR3 is made up of 11 amino acids. V lost 8 bases and J lost 7, with 8 bases in between. CDR1 LNHNV and CDR2 YYDKDF come from the germline V gene (reference sequence). The CDR3 DNA follows: TGTGCCACCCAAGGGGGTGAAAAACTGTTTTTT. This gives the protein CATQGGEKLFF.

The chain joins TRBV21-1 to TRBJ2-7; TRBD2 is the table's D call and was not checked against the DNA. TRBV21-1 is a listed pseudogene. The CDR3 covers 18 residues. The CDR3 is CASSKGGGCGTRAYEQYF. CDR3 nucleotide sequence: TGTGCCAGCAGCAAAGGGGGGGGCTGCGGGACTAGGGCATACGAGCAGTACTTC.

This chain connects TRBV5-5 to TRBJ2-7; 9 positions agree with TRBD2. CDR3 length equals 16 residues. V lost 4 bases and J lost 6; bases outside the gene matches: 14. The V gene's germline CDR1 is SGHKS and CDR2 YYEKEE (reference sequence). CDR3 loop: CASSHLTSGSFSEQYF. As DNA, the CDR3 is TGTGCCAGCAGCCACCTGACTAGCGGCTCTTTTAGCGAGCAGTACTTC.

This clone occurred once. The chain couples TRBV5-1 to TRBJ2-7; TRBD2 might be the D (5 bases). The germline V gene encodes CDR1 SGHRS and CDR2 YFSETQ. The CDR3 length is 15 residues. V dropped 4 bases and J dropped 7 bases, with 21 bases sitting between them. CDR3 sequence reads: CASSPGWAGSGEQYF. Here the CDR3 DNA reads TGCGCCAGCAGCCCGGGGTGGGCGGGCTCCGGAGAGCAGTACTTC.

The rearrangement joins TRBV18 to TRBJ2-2; 9 bases align to TRBD1. The CDR3 contains 16 residues. Germline CDR1 is KGHSH and CDR2 is LQKENI. V shed 3 bases and J 4 bases; nucleotides not matched to a gene: 6. CDR3 bases: TGTGCCAGCTCACCGGGGGACAGGGCTTCCACCGGGGAGCTGTTTTTT. It is translated as CASSPGDRASTGELFF.

The V call is TRBV5-1, the J call TRBJ1-1; D remains ambiguous. CDR1 and CDR2 from the germline V gene are SGHRS and YFSETQ. The CDR3 is 15 residues long. V dropped 1 base and J dropped 0 bases, with 10 bases sitting between them. The CDR3 is CASSLTPGMNTEAFF. The CDR3 bases are TGCGCCAGCAGCTTGACCCCTGGCATGAACACTGAAGCTTTCTTT.

V is TRBV2 and J is TRBJ2-2; tentative D call: TRBD2 (6 bases). This CDR3 has 16 residues. V lost 5 bases and J 0 bases, leaving 13 bases between the germline ends. CDR1 is SNHLY, CDR2 FYNNEI, per germline. CDR3 loop: CASSSQGLANTGELFF. CDR3 nucleotide sequence: TGTGCCAGCAGTAGCCAGGGACTCGCGAACACCGGGGAGCTGTTTTTT.

This chain connects TRBV29-1 to TRBJ1-2; D is ambiguous. The CDR3 has 13 residues. CDR1 and CDR2 (germline): SQVTM, ANQGSEA. The V end lost 4 bases, the J end lost 4 bases, and 13 bases lay between the germline ends. DNA of the CDR3: TGCAGCGTTGGTCAGTCTAGCGGCTATGGCTACACCTTC. Its translation: CSVGQSSGYGYTF.

V gene TRBV10-2 combines with J gene TRBJ1-1; 9 nucleotides match TRBD1. The CDR3 spans 16 residues. Germline V gives CDR1 WSHSY, CDR2 SAAADI. Trimming cost V 3 bases and J 3 bases; bases outside gene matches: 8. The CDR3, as DNA: TGCGCCAGCAGTGACCAACAGGGGGCTGGGTACACTGAAGCTTTCTTT. It is translated as CASSDQQGAGYTEAFF.

The chain uses TRBV5-1 and TRBJ1-6, with 7 bases matching TRBD1. The CDR3 consists of 15 residues. The V and J ends lost 4 bases and 8 bases, in that order; junction bases with no gene match: 9. CDR1 and CDR2 from the germline V gene are SGHRS and YFSETQ. CDR3 nucleotides: TGCGCCAGCAGCCCCCGACAGGGTTCGGATTCACCCCTCCACTTT. Protein sequence: CASSPRQGSDSPLHF.

V usage is TRBV19 and J usage is TRBJ1-1; D is ambiguous. This CDR3 is built from 17 residues. CDR1 is LNHDA, CDR2 SQIVND, per germline (reference sequence). Trimming took off 5 bases at V and 4 bases at J, with 23 bases between the two ends. This CDR3 is CASSPSGRIPRATEAFF. Here the CDR3 DNA reads TGTGCCAGTAGTCCCTCGGGTAGGATCCCGAGGGCCACTGAAGCTTTCTTT.